These 3 T cell receptor beta chains were sequenced from one sample in a study of blood T cell repertoires in COVID-19. Sequencing used immunoSEQ multiplex PCR; TCRdb keeps in-frame clones, though not all of them. Of 200,000 to 250,000 clones in the sample, about 78% were seen once. Sequencing used peripheral blood. The source of these receptors is a woman in her 70s with acute or convalescent COVID-19.

The chain is built from TRBV5-1 and TRBJ1-1, with TRBD1 matching over 8 bases. CDR3 length: 14 residues. From germline, CDR1 is SGHRS and CDR2 YFSETQ. J lost 4 bases, V lost 3 bases, and 5 bases had no gene match. CDR3 bases: TGCGCCAGCAGCTCGGACAGGGCTAGCACTGAAGCTTTCTTT. Protein sequence: CASSSDRASTEAFF.

The count of this clone is one. The chain joins TRBV9 to TRBJ1-2; 7 bases agree with TRBD1. With 3 bases clipped from V and 7 bases from J, the junction kept 15 bases outside the gene matches. Germline V gene data show CDR1 as SGDLS and CDR2 as YYNGEE. This CDR3 spans 16 amino acids. CDR3 in amino acids: CASSGESYRGDRGYTF. The DNA for the CDR3 is TGTGCCAGCAGCGGGGAGTCGTACAGGGGAGACCGTGGCTACACCTTC.

The table lists this clone with a few counts. The gene calls are TRBV25-1 and TRBJ1-5, with 9 bases identical to TRBD1. V shed 2 bases, J shed 2 bases, and the junction held 7 bases outside the gene matches. The V gene's germline CDR1 is MGHDK and CDR2 SYGVNS. The CDR3 runs to 17 residues. The CDR3 nucleotides read TGTGCCAGCAGTGAAGCCCGGGACAGGGACCGCAATCAGCCCCAGCATTTT. It translates to CASSEARDRDRNQPQHF.